The 2 T cell receptor beta chains below all came from one sample that was sequenced in a study of cytotoxic CD8 clonotypes in ibrutinib-treated CLL. Using immunoSEQ multiplex PCR, the repertoire was profiled, and TCRdb retains in-frame clones only, with some absent. The repertoire holds hundreds of thousands of clones, with about 77% as singletons. The material was PBMCs, obtained before ibrutinib treatment. The source is a human donor with chronic lymphocytic leukemia.

CDR3 sequence (DNA): TGTGCCAGCAGTGACTCGCAGGGAGGGGAAAAACTGTTTTTT. Translation: CASSDSQGGEKLFF. The rearrangement joins TRBV6-4 to TRBJ1-4, with D maybe TRBD1 (5 bases). Per germline, CDR1 MRHNA and CDR2 SNTAGT. The CDR3 is made up of 14 amino acids. With 0 bases removed from V and 8 bases from J, the gap between germline ends came to 10 bases.

The chain employs TRBV11-2 and TRBJ2-1; 9 positions agree with TRBD2. J lost 9 bases, V lost 7 bases, and 13 bases had no gene match. There are 15 residues in the CDR3. Germline lookup yields CDR1 SGHAT and CDR2 FQNNGV. This chain's CDR3 is CASMRSGRLFAEQFF. CDR3 coding DNA: TGTGCCAGCATGAGGAGCGGGAGGCTCTTCGCTGAGCAGTTCTTC.